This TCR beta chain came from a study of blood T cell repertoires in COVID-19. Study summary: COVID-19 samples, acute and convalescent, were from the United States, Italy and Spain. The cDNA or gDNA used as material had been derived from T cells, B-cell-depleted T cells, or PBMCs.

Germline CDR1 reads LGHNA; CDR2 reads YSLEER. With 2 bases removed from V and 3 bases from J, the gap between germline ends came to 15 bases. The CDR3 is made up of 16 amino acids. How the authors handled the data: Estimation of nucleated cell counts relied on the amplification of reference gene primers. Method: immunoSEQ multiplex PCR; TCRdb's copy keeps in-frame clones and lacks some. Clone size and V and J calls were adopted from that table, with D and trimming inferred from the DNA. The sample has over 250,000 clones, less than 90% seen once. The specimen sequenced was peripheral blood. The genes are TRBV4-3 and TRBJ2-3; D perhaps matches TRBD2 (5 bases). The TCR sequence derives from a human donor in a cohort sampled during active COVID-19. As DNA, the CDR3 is TGCGCCAGCAGCCAACAAACTAGGTCTGGGACAGATACGCAGTATTTT. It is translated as CASSQQTRSGTDTQYF.